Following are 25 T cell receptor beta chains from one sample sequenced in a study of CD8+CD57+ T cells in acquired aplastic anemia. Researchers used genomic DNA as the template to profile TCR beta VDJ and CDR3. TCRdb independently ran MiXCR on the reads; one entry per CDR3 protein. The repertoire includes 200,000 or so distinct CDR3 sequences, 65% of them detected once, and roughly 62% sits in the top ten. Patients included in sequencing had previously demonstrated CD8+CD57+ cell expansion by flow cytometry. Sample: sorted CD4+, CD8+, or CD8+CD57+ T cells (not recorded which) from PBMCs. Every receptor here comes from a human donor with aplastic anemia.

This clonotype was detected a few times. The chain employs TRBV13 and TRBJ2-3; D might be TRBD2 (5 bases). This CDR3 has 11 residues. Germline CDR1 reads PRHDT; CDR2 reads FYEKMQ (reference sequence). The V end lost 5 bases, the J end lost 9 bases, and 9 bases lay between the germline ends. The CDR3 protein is CASSPTGTQYF. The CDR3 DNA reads TGTGCCAGCAGCCCTACGGGGACGCAGTATTTT.

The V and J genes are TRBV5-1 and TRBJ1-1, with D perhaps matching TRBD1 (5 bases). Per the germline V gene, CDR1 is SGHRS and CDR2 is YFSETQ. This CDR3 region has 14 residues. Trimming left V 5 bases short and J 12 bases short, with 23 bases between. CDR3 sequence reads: CASSSAGANVLTFF. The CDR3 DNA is TGCGCCAGCAGTTCGGCTGGGGCCAACGTCCTGACTTTCTTT. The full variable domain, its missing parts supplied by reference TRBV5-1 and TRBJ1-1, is KAGVTQTPRYLIKTRGQQVTLSCSPISGHRSVSWYQQTPGQGLQFLFEYFSETQRNKGNFPGRFSGRQFSNSRSEMNVSTLELGDSALYLCASSSAGANVLTFFGQGTRLTVV.

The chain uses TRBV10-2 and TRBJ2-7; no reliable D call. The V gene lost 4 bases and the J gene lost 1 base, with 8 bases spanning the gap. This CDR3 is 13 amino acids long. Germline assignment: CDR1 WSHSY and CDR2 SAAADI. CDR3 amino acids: CASSATASYEQYF. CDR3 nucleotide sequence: TGCGCCAGCAGTGCCACAGCGTCCTACGAGCAGTACTTC.

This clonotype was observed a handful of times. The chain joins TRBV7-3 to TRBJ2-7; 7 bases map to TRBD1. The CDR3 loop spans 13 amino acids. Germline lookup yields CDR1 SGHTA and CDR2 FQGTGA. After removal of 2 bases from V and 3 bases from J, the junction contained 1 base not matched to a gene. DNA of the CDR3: TGTGCCAGCAGCTTATACAGGGGCTACGAGCAGTACTTC. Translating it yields CASSLYRGYEQYF. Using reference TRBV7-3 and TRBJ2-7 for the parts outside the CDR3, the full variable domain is GAGVSQTPSNKVTEKGKYVELRCDPISGHTALYWYRQSLGQGPEFLIYFQGTGAADDSGLPNDRFFAVRPEGSVSTLKIQRTERGDSAVYLCASSLYRGYEQYFGPGTRLTVT.

CDR3 nucleotide sequence: TGTGCCACCAGCCGACCCAATGAAAAACTGTTTTTT. Amino acid sequence: CATSRPNEKLFF. The chain employs TRBV15 and TRBJ1-4; D remains unclear. The germline V gene has CDR1 LNHNV and CDR2 YYDKDF (reference sequence). V lost 5 bases, J lost 5 bases, and 6 bases lay in between. The CDR3 consists of 12 residues. Full variable domain (outside the CDR3, taken from reference TRBV15 and TRBJ1-4): DAMVIQNPRYQVTQFGKPVTLSCSQTLNHNVMYWYQQKSSQAPKLLFHYYDKDFNNEADTPDNFQSRRPNTSFCFLDIRSPGLGDTAMYLCATSRPNEKLFFGSGTQLSVL.

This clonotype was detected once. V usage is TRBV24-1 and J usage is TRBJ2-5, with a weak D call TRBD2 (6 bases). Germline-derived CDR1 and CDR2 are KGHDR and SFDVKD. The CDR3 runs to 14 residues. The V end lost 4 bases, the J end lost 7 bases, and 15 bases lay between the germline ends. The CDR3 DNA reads TGTGCCACCAGTGACTTGGGGGTGGAGGGGACCCAGTACTTC. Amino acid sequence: CATSDLGVEGTQYF.

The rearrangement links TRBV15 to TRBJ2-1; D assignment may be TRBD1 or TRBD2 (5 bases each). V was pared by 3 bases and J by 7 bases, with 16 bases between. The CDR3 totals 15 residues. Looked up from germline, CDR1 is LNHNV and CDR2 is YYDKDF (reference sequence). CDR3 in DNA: TGTGCCACCAGCAGCCAACCGGGACCCCAGAATGAGCAGTTCTTC. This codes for CATSSQPGPQNEQFF.

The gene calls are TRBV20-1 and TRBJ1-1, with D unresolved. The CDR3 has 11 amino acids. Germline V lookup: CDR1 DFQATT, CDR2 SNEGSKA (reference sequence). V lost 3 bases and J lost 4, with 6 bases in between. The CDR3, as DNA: TGCAGTGCTAGCCCCACCACTGAAGCTTTCTTT. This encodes CSASPTTEAFF.

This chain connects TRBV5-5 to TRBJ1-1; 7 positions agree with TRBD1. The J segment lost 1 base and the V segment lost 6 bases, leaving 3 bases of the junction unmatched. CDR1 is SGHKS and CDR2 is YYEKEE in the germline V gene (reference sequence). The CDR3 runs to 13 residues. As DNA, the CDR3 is TGTGCCAGCAACCGACAGGGGAACACTGAAGCTTTCTTT. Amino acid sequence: CASNRQGNTEAFF.

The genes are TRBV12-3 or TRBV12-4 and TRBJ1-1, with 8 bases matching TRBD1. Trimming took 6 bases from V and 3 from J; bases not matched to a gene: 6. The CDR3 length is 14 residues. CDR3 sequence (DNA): TGTGCCAGCAGCCCCCCGACAGGGGACACTGAAGCTTTCTTT. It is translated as CASSPPTGDTEAFF.

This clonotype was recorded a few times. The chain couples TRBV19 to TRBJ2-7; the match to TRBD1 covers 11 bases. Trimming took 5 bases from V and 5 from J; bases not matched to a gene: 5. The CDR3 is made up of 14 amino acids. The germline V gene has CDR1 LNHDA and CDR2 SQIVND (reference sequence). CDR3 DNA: TGTGCCAGTAGTTTCGGACAGGGGGCCAACGAGCAGTACTTC. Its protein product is CASSFGQGANEQYF.

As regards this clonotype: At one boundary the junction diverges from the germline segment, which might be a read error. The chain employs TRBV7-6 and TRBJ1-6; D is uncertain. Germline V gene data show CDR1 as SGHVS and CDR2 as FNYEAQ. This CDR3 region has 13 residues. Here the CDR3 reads CVSTEGYNSPLHF. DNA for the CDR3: TGTGTCAGCACGGAAGGTTATAATTCACCCCTCCACTTT.

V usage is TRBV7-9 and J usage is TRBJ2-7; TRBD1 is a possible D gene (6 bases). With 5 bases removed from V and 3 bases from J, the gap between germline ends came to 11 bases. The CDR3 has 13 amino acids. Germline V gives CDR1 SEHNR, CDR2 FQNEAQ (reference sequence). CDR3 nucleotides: TGTGCCAGCAGCCCGACAGGTAGCTACGAGCAGTACTTC. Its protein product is CASSPTGSYEQYF.

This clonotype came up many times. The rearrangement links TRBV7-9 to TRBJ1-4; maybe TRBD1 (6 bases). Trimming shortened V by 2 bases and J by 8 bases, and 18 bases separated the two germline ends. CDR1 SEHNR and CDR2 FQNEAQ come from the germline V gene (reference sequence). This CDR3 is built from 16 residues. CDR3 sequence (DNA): TGTGCCAGCAGCTTAAGCGAAACAGGGACATCAGAAAAACTGTTTTTT. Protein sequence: CASSLSETGTSEKLFF.

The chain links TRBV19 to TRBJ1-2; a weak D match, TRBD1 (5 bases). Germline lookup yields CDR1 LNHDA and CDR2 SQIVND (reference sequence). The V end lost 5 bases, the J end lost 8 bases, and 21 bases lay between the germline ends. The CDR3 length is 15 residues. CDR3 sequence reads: CASSFSIRVGEGYTF. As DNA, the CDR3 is TGTGCCAGTAGTTTCTCCATTCGAGTGGGGGAAGGCTACACCTTC.

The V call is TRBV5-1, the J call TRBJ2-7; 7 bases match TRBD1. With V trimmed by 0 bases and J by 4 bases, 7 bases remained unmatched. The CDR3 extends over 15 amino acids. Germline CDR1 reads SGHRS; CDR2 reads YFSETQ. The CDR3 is CASSLARDRYYEQYF. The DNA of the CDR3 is TGCGCCAGCAGCTTGGCAAGGGACAGATATTACGAGCAGTACTTC.

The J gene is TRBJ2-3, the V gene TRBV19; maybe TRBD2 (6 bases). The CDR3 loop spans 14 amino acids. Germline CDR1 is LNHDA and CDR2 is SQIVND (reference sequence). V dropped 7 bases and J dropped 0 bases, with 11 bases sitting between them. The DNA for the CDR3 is TGTGCCAGTACGGATAGCGGAAGCACAGATACGCAGTATTTT. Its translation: CASTDSGSTDTQYF.

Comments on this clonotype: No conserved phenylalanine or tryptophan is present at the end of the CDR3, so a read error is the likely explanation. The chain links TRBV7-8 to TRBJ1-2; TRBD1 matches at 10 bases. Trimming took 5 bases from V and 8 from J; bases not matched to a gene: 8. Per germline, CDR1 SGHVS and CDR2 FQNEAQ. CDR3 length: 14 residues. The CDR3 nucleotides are TGTGCCAGCAGCCTGCGGGGACAGGGGAGCGGCTACACCTGC. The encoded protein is CASSLRGQGSGYTC.

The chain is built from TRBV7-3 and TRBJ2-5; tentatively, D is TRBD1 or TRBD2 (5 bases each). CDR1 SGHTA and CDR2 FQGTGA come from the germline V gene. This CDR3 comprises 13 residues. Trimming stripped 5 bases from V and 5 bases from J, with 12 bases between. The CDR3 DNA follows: TGTGCCAGCAGCCAAGGGGAGTCGGAGACCCAGTACTTC. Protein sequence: CASSQGESETQYF. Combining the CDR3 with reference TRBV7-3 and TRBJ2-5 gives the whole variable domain GAGVSQTPSNKVTEKGKYVELRCDPISGHTALYWYRQSLGQGPEFLIYFQGTGAADDSGLPNDRFFAVRPEGSVSTLKIQRTERGDSAVYLCASSQGESETQYFGPGTRLLVL.

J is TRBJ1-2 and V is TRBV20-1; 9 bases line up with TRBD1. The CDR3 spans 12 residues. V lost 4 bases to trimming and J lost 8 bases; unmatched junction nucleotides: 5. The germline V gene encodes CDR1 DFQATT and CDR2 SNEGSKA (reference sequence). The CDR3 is CSAKDRGGGYTF. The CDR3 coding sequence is TGCAGTGCTAAGGACAGGGGAGGCGGCTACACCTTC.

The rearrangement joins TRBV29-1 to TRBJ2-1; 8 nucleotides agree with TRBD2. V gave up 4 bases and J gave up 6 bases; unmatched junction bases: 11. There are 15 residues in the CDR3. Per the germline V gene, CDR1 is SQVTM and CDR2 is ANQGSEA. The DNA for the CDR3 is TGCAGCGTTGGGCAGGGGAGCGGGGGTGCCAATGAGCAGTTCTTC. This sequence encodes CSVGQGSGGANEQFF.

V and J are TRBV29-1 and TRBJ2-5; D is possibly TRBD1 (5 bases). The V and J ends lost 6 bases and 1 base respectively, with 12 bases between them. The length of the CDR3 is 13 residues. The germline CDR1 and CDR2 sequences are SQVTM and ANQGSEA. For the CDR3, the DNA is TGCAGCGTCACGACAGACCTCCAAGAGACCCAGTACTTC. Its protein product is CSVTTDLQETQYF.

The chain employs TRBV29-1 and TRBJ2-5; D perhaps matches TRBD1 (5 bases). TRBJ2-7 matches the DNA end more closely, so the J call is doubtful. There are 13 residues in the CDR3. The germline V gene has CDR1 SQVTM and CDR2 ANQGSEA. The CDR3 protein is CSVIIQVPYEQYF. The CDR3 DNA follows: TGCAGCGTTATTATACAGGTTCCCTACGAGCAGTACTTC.

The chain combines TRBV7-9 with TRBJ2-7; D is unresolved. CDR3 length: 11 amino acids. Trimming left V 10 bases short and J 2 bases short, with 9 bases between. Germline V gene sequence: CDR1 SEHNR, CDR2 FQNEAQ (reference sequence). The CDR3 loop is CATAETYEQYF. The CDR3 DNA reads TGTGCCACGGCGGAAACCTACGAGCAGTACTTC.

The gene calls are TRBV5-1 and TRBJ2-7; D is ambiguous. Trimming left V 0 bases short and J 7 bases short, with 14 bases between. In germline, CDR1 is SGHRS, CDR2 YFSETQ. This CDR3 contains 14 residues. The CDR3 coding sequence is TGCGCCAGCAGCTTGGCGATAGGTTCGAGGGAGCAGTACTTC. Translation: CASSLAIGSREQYF.